This paragraph covers one T cell receptor (beta chain) sequence. Its antigen remains unknown. The sample comes from a study of cytomegalovirus exposure and HLA in healthy donors. Primers: 60 Vbeta forward and 13 Jbeta reverse. Repertoires were generated with immunoSEQ multiplex PCR, while TCRdb's copy carries only in-frame clones and drops some. The sample comprises tens of thousands of clones, about 9.4% of which are singletons, and more than 20% rests with the top ten. Donors in the study were healthy people who gave bone marrow. CDR1 is SGHRS, CDR2 YFSETQ, per germline. The CDR3 extends over 15 amino acids. J lost 3 bases, V lost 0 bases, and 3 bases had no gene match. Study-wide findings and caveats: An analysis that came later showed most CMV-associated TCR beta chains appearing HLA-restricted. Cytomegalovirus-associated TCR beta chains were listed, numbering roughly 150. Several top significant clusters appeared, in a later analysis, to be linked to common viral pathogens.

This chain uses TRBV5-1 with TRBJ2-3, with 8 bases lining up with TRBD2. Sequenced sample: PBMCs. The source is a man aged 60 to 69 in good health and CMV-seropositive. DNA of the CDR3: TGCGCCAGCAGCTTGGCGGGAGGGCCGACAGATACGCAGTATTTT. This gives the protein CASSLAGGPTDTQYF.